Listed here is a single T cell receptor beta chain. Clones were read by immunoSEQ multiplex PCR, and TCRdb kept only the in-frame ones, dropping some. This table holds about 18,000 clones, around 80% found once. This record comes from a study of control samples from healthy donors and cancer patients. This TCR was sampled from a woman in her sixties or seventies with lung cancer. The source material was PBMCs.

CDR3 amino acids: CARRARAGYTF. The CDR3 DNA follows: TGCGCCCGTCGGGCCAGGGCTGGCTACACCTTC. This chain connects TRBV5-1 to TRBJ1-2; a weak D match, TRBD1 (5 bases). CDR1 is SGHRS and CDR2 is YFSETQ in the germline V gene. V lost 10 bases and J lost 7, with 14 bases in between. The CDR3 loop spans 11 amino acids. The full variable domain, rest sourced from reference TRBV5-1 and TRBJ1-2, is KAGVTQTPRYLIKTRGQQVTLSCSPISGHRSVSWYQQTPGQGLQFLFEYFSETQRNKGNFPGRFSGRQFSNSRSEMNVSTLELGDSALYLCARRARAGYTFGSGTRLTVV.